Described below is a single T cell receptor (beta chain) sequence and its context. The antigen remains unidentified. The PCR contained 60 Vbeta and 13 Jbeta primers. Generated by immunoSEQ multiplex PCR, the TCRdb table keeps only in-frame clones and is missing some. This table has 95,000 to 100,000 clones, roughly 79% appearing once. The data were obtained in a study of cytomegalovirus exposure and HLA in healthy donors. The CDR3 loop spans 14 amino acids. The V and J ends lost 2 bases and 4 bases, in that order; junction bases with no gene match: 4. Germline V lookup: CDR1 LNHDA, CDR2 SQIVND (reference sequence). Whole-study findings and limits: Later work found most CMV-associated TCR beta chains apparently HLA-restricted. Diagnosis of cytomegalovirus status made by the classifier reportedly showed high specificity and sensitivity. Three chains linked to CMV were shown in vitro to be specific for CMV antigens. Immune exposure was documented only through CMV serostatus.

Specimen: PBMCs. This TCR was recovered from a man aged 35 to 55 in good health and CMV-seronegative. This chain connects TRBV19 to TRBJ1-2, with 7 bases aligning to TRBD1. The CDR3 DNA reads as TGTGCCAGTAGTATAATGGGACAGCCCTATGGCTACACCTTC. Protein: CASSIMGQPYGYTF.